One and the same sample provided the 30 T cell receptor beta chains below, sequenced in a study of T-cell reconstitution after alpha-beta-depleted transplantation in children listed by TCRdb under 2016. Libraries were prepared through PCR. These reads were obtained on an Illumina HiSeq 2500. To normalize quantification of the TCRbeta repertoire, the TCR libraries were built with molecular barcoding that relied on unique molecular identifiers. TCRdb itself trimmed the public reads at Q25 with fastp, ran MiXCR and retained productive beta chains. Under each unique CDR3 protein, matching rows form one entry showing the most common genes and DNA. This sample has roughly 52,000 distinct CDR3 sequences in its table, and 5.8% of those were observed once. Around 31% of the sample belongs to the ten largest clones. The sample's time point label, in plain terms: day 60 (about 2 months) after transplantation. The intended sense of this specimen's treatment or condition label: allogeneic hematopoietic cell transplantation with graft depleted of TCRalphabeta T cells and CD19 B cells.

The sample was PBMCs, mostly from graft donor cells, taken 60 days after TCRalphabeta/CD19-depleted stem cell transplant. Receptors were obtained from a female patient aged 2-15 years who had a stem cell transplant for aplastic anemia, so the T cells may come from the graft donor.

The chain links TRBV28 to TRBJ2-7; D gene ambiguous. The CDR3 totals 10 residues. The germline CDR1 and CDR2 sequences are MDHEN and SYDVKM. Trimming removed 6 bases from V and 5 bases from J, with 5 bases in between. This chain's CDR3 is CASRKDEQYF. CDR3 nucleotide sequence: TGTGCCAGCAGGAAAGACGAGCAGTACTTC.

This clonotype came up a few times. The genes are TRBV4-3 and TRBJ2-3; 7 nucleotides agree with TRBD1. The CDR3 contains 17 residues. Trimming took 4 bases from V and 4 from J; bases not matched to a gene: 14. In germline, CDR1 is LGHNA, CDR2 YSLEER. The CDR3: CASSRSGQLDPPDTQYF. CDR3 in DNA: TGCGCCAGCAGCCGATCGGGACAGTTGGACCCCCCAGATACGCAGTATTTT.

This clonotype appeared many times. The V gene is TRBV10-3, the J gene TRBJ2-3, with 10 positions matching TRBD1. There are 19 residues in the CDR3. With V trimmed by 4 bases and J by 0 bases, 13 bases remained unmatched. Germline V gene lookup returns CDR1 ENHRY and CDR2 SYGVKD. CDR3 amino acids: CAISGPGTGARSSTDTQYF. For the CDR3, the DNA is TGTGCCATCAGTGGTCCCGGGACAGGGGCGCGATCTAGCACAGATACGCAGTATTTT.

The rearrangement joins TRBV27 to TRBJ2-1, with 12 bases that match TRBD1. Germline CDR1 MNHEY, CDR2 SMNVEV (reference sequence). The CDR3 extends over 19 amino acids. With 5 bases clipped from V and 5 bases from J, the junction kept 16 bases outside the gene matches. The CDR3 spells CASSPRDRGLRLADNEQFF. The CDR3 DNA reads TGTGCCAGCAGTCCCCGGGACAGGGGGCTTCGACTAGCTGACAATGAGCAGTTCTTC.

In this sample, this clonotype turned up many times. V gene TRBV20-1 combines with J gene TRBJ2-7; 8 positions match TRBD1. Trimming removed 0 bases from V and 4 bases from J; junction bases left unmatched: 8. The germline V gene encodes CDR1 DFQATT and CDR2 SNEGSKA (reference sequence). CDR3 length: 15 residues. CDR3 loop: CSARDVAGGVYEQYF. The CDR3 DNA is TGCAGTGCTAGAGATGTGGCAGGGGGCGTATACGAGCAGTACTTC.

This clonotype was observed at least ten times. V usage is TRBV12-3 or TRBV12-4 and J usage is TRBJ1-2; D call uncertain. The CDR3 is 12 amino acids. Between the trimmed V and J ends, which lost 0 bases and 6 bases, there was a span of 5 bases. The CDR3 DNA follows: TGTGCCAGCAGTTTAGCAGGGAATGGCTACACCTTC. Its translation is CASSLAGNGYTF.

This clonotype was counted at least ten times. V gene TRBV20-1 combines with J gene TRBJ1-1; 8 bases align to TRBD1. Germline CDR1 and CDR2: DFQATT and SNEGSKA (reference sequence). CDR3 length equals 14 residues. The V gene end was trimmed by 6 bases and the J gene end by 6 bases; junction bases not matched to a gene: 12. CDR3 sequence reads: CSAGLTGAVAEAFF. The CDR3 DNA follows: TGCAGTGCGGGCCTGACAGGGGCTGTGGCTGAAGCTTTCTTT.

This clonotype appeared many times. The V and J genes are TRBV10-3 and TRBJ2-3, with no clear D. This CDR3 spans 11 amino acids. V shed 4 bases and J shed 3 bases, with 2 bases lying between them. Germline lookup yields CDR1 ENHRY and CDR2 SYGVKD. The CDR3 DNA reads TGTGCCATCAGTGGAACAGATACGCAGTATTTT. This sequence encodes CAISGTDTQYF.

This clonotype was detected many times. This chain links TRBV20-1 with TRBJ2-7; D is possibly TRBD1 (6 bases). Per germline, CDR1 DFQATT and CDR2 SNEGSKA (reference sequence). This CDR3 region has 13 residues. The ends were cut back, 1 base at V and 3 bases at J, with 10 bases in the middle. The chain's CDR3 is CSARGDNDYEQYF. CDR3 sequence (DNA): TGCAGTGCTAGAGGGGACAACGACTACGAGCAGTACTTC.

This clonotype was counted at least ten times. The chain links TRBV28 to TRBJ1-2; D not certain. The CDR3 covers 13 residues. V was pared by 2 bases and J by 0 bases, with 4 bases between. Germline V CDR1 and CDR2: MDHEN, SYDVKM. DNA for the CDR3: TGTGCCAGCAGTTTAAGTCCTAACTATGGCTACACCTTC. Amino acid sequence: CASSLSPNYGYTF.

This clonotype appeared many times. This chain joins TRBV7-9 and TRBJ1-2; 10 nucleotides line up with TRBD1. Germline loops: CDR1 SEHNR, CDR2 FQNEAQ (reference sequence). CDR3 length equals 14 residues. With V trimmed by 5 bases and J by 8 bases, 8 bases remained unmatched. CDR3 loop: CASSTGGQGKGYTF. CDR3 nucleotide sequence: TGTGCCAGCAGCACTGGGGGACAGGGGAAGGGCTACACCTTC. The full variable domain, in which reference TRBV7-9 and TRBJ1-2 provide the parts outside the CDR3, is DTGVSQNPRHKITKRGQNVTFRCDPISEHNRLYWYRQTLGQGPEFLTYFQNEAQLEKSRLLSDRFSAERPKGSFSTLEIQRTEQGDSAMYLCASSTGGQGKGYTFGSGTRLTVV.

In its sample, this clonotype was seen many times. V is TRBV5-1 and J is TRBJ1-6, with unresolved D. The V and J ends lost 4 bases and 0 bases respectively, with 11 bases between them. CDR3 length: 16 residues. Germline V gives CDR1 SGHRS, CDR2 YFSETQ. CDR3 DNA sequence: TGCGCCAGCAGCCCTGTCAGCGACTCCTATAATTCACCCCTCCACTTT. Translating gives CASSPVSDSYNSPLHF.

The sample holds many counts of this clonotype. The chain links TRBV28 to TRBJ2-1; TRBD2 matches 8 bases. V lost 2 bases and J lost 7; bases outside the gene matches: 7. Germline CDR1 reads MDHEN; CDR2 reads SYDVKM. The CDR3 runs 15 residues. CDR3: CASSLRGGPRNEQFF. CDR3 in DNA: TGTGCCAGCAGTTTACGGGGGGGGCCAAGGAATGAGCAGTTCTTC.

This clonotype was seen at least ten times. The chain employs TRBV4-2 and TRBJ1-2, with a weak D call TRBD1 (6 bases). The CDR3 extends over 16 amino acids. CDR1 and CDR2 from the germline V gene are LGHNA and YNFKEQ. V lost 0 bases and J lost 8, with 19 bases in between. DNA for the CDR3: TGTGCCAGCAGCCAAGATACAGTCAGGGGTGGTGACGGCTACACCTTC. This codes for CASSQDTVRGGDGYTF.

This clonotype was seen repeatedly, ten times or more. The chain links TRBV28 to TRBJ2-3; D gene ambiguous. Trimming took off 5 bases at V and 0 bases at J, with 3 bases between the two ends. The CDR3 has 12 residues. The V gene's germline CDR1 is MDHEN and CDR2 SYDVKM. CDR3 coding DNA: TGTGCCAGCAGTGTTAGCACAGATACGCAGTATTTT. Protein product: CASSVSTDTQYF. The full variable domain, with the rest looked up from reference TRBV28 and TRBJ2-3, is DVKVTQSSRYLVKRTGEKVFLECVQDMDHENMFWYRQDPGLGLRLIYFSYDVKMKEKGDIPEGYSVSREKKERFSLILESASTNQTSMYLCASSVSTDTQYFGPGTRLTVL.

This clonotype was counted many times. J is TRBJ2-1 and V is TRBV24-1, with TRBD2 identical over 12 bases. Germline V lookup: CDR1 KGHDR, CDR2 SFDVKD. After removal of 4 bases from V and 7 bases from J, the junction contained 10 bases not matched to a gene. The CDR3 has 17 residues. The chain's CDR3 is CATSDHITSGRPNEQFF. CDR3 sequence (DNA): TGTGCCACCAGTGACCACATAACTAGCGGGAGGCCGAATGAGCAGTTCTTC.

This clonotype was observed many times. The genes are TRBV28 and TRBJ2-5; TRBD2 might be the D (6 bases). From germline, CDR1 is MDHEN and CDR2 SYDVKM. The CDR3 runs 15 residues. The germline V and J ends were trimmed by 2 bases and 2 bases, with 12 bases remaining between them. In nucleotides, the CDR3 is TGTGCCAGCAGTTTACCCGGGGACTTACAAGAGACCCAGTACTTC. Its translation: CASSLPGDLQETQYF.

This clonotype occurred many times. J is TRBJ1-5 and V is TRBV5-1, with TRBD1 identical over 7 bases. The CDR3 extends over 14 amino acids. CDR1 is SGHRS and CDR2 is YFSETQ in the germline V gene. Losses at the gene ends were 4 bases for V and 2 bases for J; bases not matched to a gene: 3. As DNA, the CDR3 is TGCGCCAGCAGCGAAGGACAGGGCAATCAGCCCCAGCATTTT. Its translation: CASSEGQGNQPQHF.

This clonotype was seen ten or more times. The V and J genes are TRBV28 and TRBJ2-5, with TRBD1 as a possible D gene (6 bases). Trimming left V 7 bases short and J 3 bases short, with 12 bases between. This CDR3 is 13 amino acids long. The germline V gene encodes CDR1 MDHEN and CDR2 SYDVKM. Here the CDR3 DNA reads TGTGCCAGCATGATCCGGGACAAAGAGACCCAGTACTTC. It specifies CASMIRDKETQYF.

This clonotype was recorded many times. The rearrangement joins TRBV6-1 to TRBJ2-1; D remains unclear. The CDR3 consists of 14 residues. Germline V gene data show CDR1 as MNHNS and CDR2 as SASEGT. With 6 bases removed from V and 3 bases from J, the gap between germline ends came to 12 bases. CDR3 coding DNA: TGTGCCAGCAGAAAAGGACGAGACTACAATGAGCAGTTCTTC. Amino acid sequence: CASRKGRDYNEQFF.

This clonotype was found many times. This chain links TRBV7-9 with TRBJ1-4; no firm D call. Germline-derived CDR1 and CDR2 are SEHNR and FQNEAQ (reference sequence). V shed 1 base and J shed 6 bases, with 9 bases lying between them. The CDR3 has 14 amino acids. As DNA, the CDR3 is TGTGCCAGCAGCTTAGGTCGGCCCGATGAAAAACTGTTTTTT. This sequence encodes CASSLGRPDEKLFF.

This clonotype was picked up many times. The chain has TRBV7-9 and TRBJ1-6; unclear D gene. CDR1 is SEHNR and CDR2 is FQNEAQ in the germline V gene (reference sequence). The CDR3 is made up of 12 amino acids. With 2 bases removed from V and 8 bases from J, the gap between germline ends came to 4 bases. In nucleotides, the CDR3 is TGTGCCAGCAGCTTACGGGATTCACCCCTCCACTTT. Translating gives CASSLRDSPLHF.

J is TRBJ2-5 and V is TRBV24-1; D possibly uses TRBD1 or TRBD2 (5 bases each). CDR1 and CDR2 (germline): KGHDR, SFDVKD. Trimming removed 4 bases at V and 6 bases at J, with 11 bases between. The CDR3 covers 13 residues. The CDR3 is CATSDGALKTQYF. In DNA, the CDR3 is TGTGCCACCAGTGACGGGGCCTTAAAGACCCAGTACTTC.

This clonotype counts as medium-sized (0.01 to 0.1%). The genes are TRBV7-2 and TRBJ2-3; tentative D call: TRBD2 (5 bases). The germline CDR1 and CDR2 sequences are SGHTA and FQGNSA. The CDR3 is 14 amino acids. Deletions cut 3 bases from V and 5 bases from J, with 12 bases between. CDR3 DNA: TGTGCCAGCAGCTTCCGGAGGATGGGAGATACGCAGTATTTT. Its translation: CASSFRRMGDTQYF.

This clonotype was counted a single time. The gene calls are TRBV6-1 and TRBJ1-5, with a possible D match to TRBD1 (5 bases). Per the germline V gene, CDR1 is MNHNS and CDR2 is SASEGT. V lost 8 bases and J 0 bases, leaving 17 bases between the germline ends. This CDR3 is built from 16 residues. The CDR3 DNA reads TGTGCCAGCCGGCCCGACAGCCCTTATAGCAATCAGCCCCAGCATTTT. It specifies CASRPDSPYSNQPQHF.

The table lists this clonotype with many counts. This chain links TRBV18 with TRBJ2-2; 11 positions agree with TRBD1. Germline V gene lookup returns CDR1 KGHSH and CDR2 LQKENI. The CDR3 sequence is 18 residues long. J lost 4 bases, V lost 3 bases, and 10 bases had no gene match. The CDR3 spells CASSPHPPGQGVTGELFF. The CDR3 nucleotides read TGTGCCAGCTCACCCCACCCTCCGGGACAGGGGGTCACCGGGGAGCTGTTTTTT. Based on the CDR3 plus reference TRBV18 and TRBJ2-2, the full variable domain is NAGVMQNPRHLVRRRGQEARLRCSPMKGHSHVYWYRQLPEEGLKFMVYLQKENIIDESGMPKERFSAEFPKEGPSILRIQQVVRGDSAAYFCASSPHPPGQGVTGELFFGEGSRLTVL.

Many counts were recorded for this clonotype. The genes are TRBV7-8 and TRBJ2-3; D is unresolved. This CDR3 has 14 residues. Germline V gives CDR1 SGHVS, CDR2 FQNEAQ. The V end lost 3 bases, the J end lost 3 bases, and 10 bases lay between the germline ends. The CDR3 DNA sequence: TGTGCCAGCAGCTTCCCACGCTTTACAGATACGCAGTATTTT. Amino acids: CASSFPRFTDTQYF.

This clonotype was observed many times. The chain recombines TRBV21-1 with TRBJ2-7. TRBV21-1 is given as a pseudogene. CDR3 length: 16 residues. The CDR3 sequence is CASSGLSHVVFYEQYF. The CDR3 nucleotides are TGTGCCAGCAGCGGGCTTAGCCATGTTGTTTTCTACGAGCAGTACTTC.

The table lists this clonotype with many counts. V usage is TRBV11-2 and J usage is TRBJ1-2; D ambiguous. CDR3 length: 12 residues. CDR1 SGHAT and CDR2 FQNNGV come from the germline V gene. V was pared by 3 bases and J by 4 bases, with 6 bases between. The DNA of the CDR3 is TGTGCCAGCAGCTTGGCAGGCTATGGCTACACCTTC. Encoded protein: CASSLAGYGYTF.

A single count supports this clonotype. A much larger clone differs by one base, so this may be a read error. The chain links TRBV12-3 or TRBV12-4 to TRBJ1-1; weak D call: TRBD1 (6 bases). The CDR3 is 16 amino acids. The DNA for the CDR3 is TGTACCAGCATCCTATCCATCCTCGGGGGCGGGACTGAAGCTTTCTTT. It specifies CTSILSILGGGTEAFF.